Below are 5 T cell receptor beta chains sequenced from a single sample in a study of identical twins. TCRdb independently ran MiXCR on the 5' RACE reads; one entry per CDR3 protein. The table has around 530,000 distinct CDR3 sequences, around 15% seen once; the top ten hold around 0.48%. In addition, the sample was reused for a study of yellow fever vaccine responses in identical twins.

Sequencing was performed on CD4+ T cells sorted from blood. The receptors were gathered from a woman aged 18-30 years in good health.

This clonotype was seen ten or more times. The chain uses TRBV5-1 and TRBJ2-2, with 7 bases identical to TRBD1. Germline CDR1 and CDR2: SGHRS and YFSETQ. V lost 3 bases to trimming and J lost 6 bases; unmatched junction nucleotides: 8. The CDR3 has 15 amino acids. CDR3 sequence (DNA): TGCGCCAGCAGCTCTCACAGGGGAATGGCCGGGGAGCTGTTTTTT. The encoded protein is CASSSHRGMAGELFF.

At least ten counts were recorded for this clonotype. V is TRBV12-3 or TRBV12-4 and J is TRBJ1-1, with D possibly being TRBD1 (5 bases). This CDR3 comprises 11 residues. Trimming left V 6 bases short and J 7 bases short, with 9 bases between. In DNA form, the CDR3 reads TGTGCCAGCAGCCGGACACTTGAAGCTTTCTTT. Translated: CASSRTLEAFF.

The chain's CDR3 is CSVRTVGYTF. The CDR3 DNA reads TGCAGCGTTAGGACAGTTGGCTACACCTTC. The J gene is TRBJ1-2, the V gene TRBV29-1, with D perhaps matching TRBD1 (6 bases). The CDR3 is 10 residues long. Germline V gene lookup returns CDR1 SQVTM and CDR2 ANQGSEA. V dropped 5 bases and J dropped 7 bases, with 8 bases sitting between them.

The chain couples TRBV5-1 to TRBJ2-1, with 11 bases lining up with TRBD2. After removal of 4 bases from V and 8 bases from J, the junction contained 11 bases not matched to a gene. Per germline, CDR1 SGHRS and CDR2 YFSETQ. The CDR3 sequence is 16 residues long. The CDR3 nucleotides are TGCGCCAGCAGCAAAGATAGTAGCGGGGGGGCCCATGAGCAGTTCTTC. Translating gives CASSKDSSGGAHEQFF.

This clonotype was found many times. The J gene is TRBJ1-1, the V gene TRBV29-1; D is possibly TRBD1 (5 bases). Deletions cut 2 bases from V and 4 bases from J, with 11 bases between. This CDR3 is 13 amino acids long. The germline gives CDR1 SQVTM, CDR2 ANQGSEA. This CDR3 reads CSVEQGGGTEAFF. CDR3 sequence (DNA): TGCAGCGTTGAACAGGGTGGAGGCACTGAAGCTTTCTTT.